This T cell receptor beta chain emerged from a study of T cell repertoires and HLA-DP antigens. Study results and limitations: The CD4+ repertoire was not split into naive and memory.

Germline CDR1 is SGHNT and CDR2 is YYREEE (reference sequence). This CDR3 is built from 13 residues. Deletions cut 6 bases from V and 1 base from J, with 10 bases between. The method was immunoSEQ multiplex PCR; TCRdb's version includes in-frame clones alone and lacks a portion of them. Among tens of thousands of clones listed, about four fifths were seen once. A remark on this clone: As yet, its antigen is unknown.

CD4+ T cells were isolated untouched, 95% to 98% pure. Specimen: CD4+ T cells from PBMCs. The J gene is TRBJ1-2, the V gene TRBV5-4; possible D gene TRBD1, 6 bases. This clonotype originated in a man between 60 and 70 years old in good health and CMV-seronegative. This CDR3 reads CASNRDGNYGYTF. The CDR3 DNA reads as TGTGCCAGCAACAGGGACGGTAACTATGGCTACACCTTC.